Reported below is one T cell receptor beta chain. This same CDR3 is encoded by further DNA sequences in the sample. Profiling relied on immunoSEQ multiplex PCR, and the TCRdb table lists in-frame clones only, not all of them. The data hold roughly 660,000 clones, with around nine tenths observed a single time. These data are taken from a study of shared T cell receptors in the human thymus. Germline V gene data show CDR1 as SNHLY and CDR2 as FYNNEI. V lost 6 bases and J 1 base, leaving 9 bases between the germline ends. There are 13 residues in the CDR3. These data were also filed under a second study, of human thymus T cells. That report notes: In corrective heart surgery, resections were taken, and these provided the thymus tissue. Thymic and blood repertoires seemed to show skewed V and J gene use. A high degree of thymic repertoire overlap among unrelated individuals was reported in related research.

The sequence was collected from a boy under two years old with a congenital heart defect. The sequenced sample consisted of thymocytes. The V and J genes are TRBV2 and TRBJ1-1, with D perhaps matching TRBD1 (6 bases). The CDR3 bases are TGTGCCAGCAGGGGGGCAGCGAACACTGAAGCTTTCTTT. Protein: CASRGAANTEAFF.